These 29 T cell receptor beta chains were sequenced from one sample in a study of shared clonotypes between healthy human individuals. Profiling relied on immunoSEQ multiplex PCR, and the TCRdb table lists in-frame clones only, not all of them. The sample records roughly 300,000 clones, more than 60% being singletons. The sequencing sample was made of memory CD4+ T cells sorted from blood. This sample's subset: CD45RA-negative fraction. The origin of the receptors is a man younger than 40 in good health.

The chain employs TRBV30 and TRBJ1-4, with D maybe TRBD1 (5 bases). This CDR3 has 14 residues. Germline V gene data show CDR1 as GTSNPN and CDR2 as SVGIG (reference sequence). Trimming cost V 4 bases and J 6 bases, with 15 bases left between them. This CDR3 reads CAWTPTDTYEKLFF. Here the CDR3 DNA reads TGTGCCTGGACCCCTACGGACACCTATGAAAAACTGTTTTTT.

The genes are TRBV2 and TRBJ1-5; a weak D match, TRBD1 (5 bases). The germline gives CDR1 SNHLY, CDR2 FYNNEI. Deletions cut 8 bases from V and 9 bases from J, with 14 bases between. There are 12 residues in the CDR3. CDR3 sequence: CASGGGGTPQHF. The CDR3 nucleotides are TGTGCCAGCGGAGGTGGGGGAACGCCCCAGCATTTT.

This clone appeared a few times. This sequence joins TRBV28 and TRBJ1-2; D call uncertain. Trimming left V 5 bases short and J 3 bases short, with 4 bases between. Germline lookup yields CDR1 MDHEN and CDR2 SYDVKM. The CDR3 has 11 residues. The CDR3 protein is CASSGHYGYTF. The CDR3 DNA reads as TGTGCCAGCAGTGGCCACTATGGCTACACCTTC.

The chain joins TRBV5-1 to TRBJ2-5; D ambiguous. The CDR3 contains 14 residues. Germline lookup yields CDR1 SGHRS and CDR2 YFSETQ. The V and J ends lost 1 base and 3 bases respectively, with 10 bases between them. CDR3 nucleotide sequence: TGCGCCAGCAGCTTGTCTCGGGTCGAAGAGACCCAGTACTTC. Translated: CASSLSRVEETQYF. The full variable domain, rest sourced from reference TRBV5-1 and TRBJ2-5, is KAGVTQTPRYLIKTRGQQVTLSCSPISGHRSVSWYQQTPGQGLQFLFEYFSETQRNKGNFPGRFSGRQFSNSRSEMNVSTLELGDSALYLCASSLSRVEETQYFGPGTRLLVL.

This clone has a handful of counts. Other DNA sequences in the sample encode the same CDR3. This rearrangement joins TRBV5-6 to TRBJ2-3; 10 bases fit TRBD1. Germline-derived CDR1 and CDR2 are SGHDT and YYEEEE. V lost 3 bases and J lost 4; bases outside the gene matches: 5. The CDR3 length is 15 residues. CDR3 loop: CASSSRDRGPDTQYF. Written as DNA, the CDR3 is TGTGCCAGCAGCTCCCGGGACAGGGGACCAGATACGCAGTATTTT.

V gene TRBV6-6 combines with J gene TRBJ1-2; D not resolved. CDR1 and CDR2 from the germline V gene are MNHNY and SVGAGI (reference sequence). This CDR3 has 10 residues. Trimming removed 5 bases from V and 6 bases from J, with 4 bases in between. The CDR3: CASSRDGYTF. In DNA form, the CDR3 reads TGTGCCAGCAGTCGGGATGGCTACACCTTC.

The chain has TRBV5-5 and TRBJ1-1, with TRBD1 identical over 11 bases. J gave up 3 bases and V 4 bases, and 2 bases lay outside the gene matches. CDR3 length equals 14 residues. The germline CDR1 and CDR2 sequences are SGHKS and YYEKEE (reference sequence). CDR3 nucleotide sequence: TGTGCCAGCAGCGGGGGACAGGGGGACACTGAAGCTTTCTTT. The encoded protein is CASSGGQGDTEAFF.

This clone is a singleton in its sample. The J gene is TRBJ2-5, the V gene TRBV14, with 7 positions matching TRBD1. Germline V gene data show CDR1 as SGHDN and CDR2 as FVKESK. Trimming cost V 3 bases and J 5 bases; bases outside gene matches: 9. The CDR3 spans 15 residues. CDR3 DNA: TGTGCCAGCAGCCACGGGACAGTGCGGAGCGAGACCCAGTACTTC. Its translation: CASSHGTVRSETQYF.

The CDR3 protein is CASSLNPGTAYGYTF. CDR3 sequence (DNA): TGCGCCAGCAGCTTGAACCCCGGGACGGCCTATGGCTACACCTTC. The chain joins TRBV5-1 to TRBJ1-2, with a weak D call TRBD1 (5 bases). This CDR3 region has 15 residues. The germline V gene has CDR1 SGHRS and CDR2 YFSETQ. V was cut by 1 base and J by 4 bases, with 14 bases left in between.

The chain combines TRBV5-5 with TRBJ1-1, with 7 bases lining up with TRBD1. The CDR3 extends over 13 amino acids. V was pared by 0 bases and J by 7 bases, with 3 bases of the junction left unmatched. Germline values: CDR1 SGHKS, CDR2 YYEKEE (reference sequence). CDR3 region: CASSLEGAGEAFF. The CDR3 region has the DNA TGTGCCAGCAGCTTGGAGGGGGCAGGTGAAGCTTTCTTT.

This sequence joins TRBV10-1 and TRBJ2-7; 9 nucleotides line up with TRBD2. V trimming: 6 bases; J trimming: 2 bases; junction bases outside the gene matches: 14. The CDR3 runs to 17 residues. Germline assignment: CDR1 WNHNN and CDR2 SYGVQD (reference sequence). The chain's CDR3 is CASSRKASGNAPYEQYF. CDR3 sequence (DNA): TGCGCCAGCAGCAGGAAGGCTAGCGGGAATGCGCCCTACGAGCAGTACTTC.

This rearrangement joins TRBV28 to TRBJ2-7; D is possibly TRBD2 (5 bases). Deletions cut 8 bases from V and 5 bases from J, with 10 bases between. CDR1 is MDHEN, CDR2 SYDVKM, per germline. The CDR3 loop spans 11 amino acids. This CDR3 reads CASLRGDEQYF. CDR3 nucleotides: TGTGCCAGCCTCCGGGGTGACGAGCAGTACTTC.

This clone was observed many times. The CDR3 reads CASSLGLGENYGYTF. The CDR3 DNA reads TGTGCCAGCAGCTTAGGCCTGGGTGAGAACTATGGCTACACCTTC. The chain carries TRBV11-2 and TRBJ1-2; no clear D gene. The CDR3 totals 15 residues. The ends were cut back, 1 base at V and 2 bases at J, with 11 bases in the middle. Germline loops: CDR1 SGHAT, CDR2 FQNNGV. The entire variable domain, with the rest obtained from reference TRBV11-2 and TRBJ1-2, is as follows: EAGVAQSPRYKIIEKRQSVAFWCNPISGHATLYWYQQILGQGPKLLIQFQNNGVVDDSQLPKDRFSAERLKGVDSTLKIQPAKLEDSAVYLCASSLGLGENYGYTFGSGTRLTVV.

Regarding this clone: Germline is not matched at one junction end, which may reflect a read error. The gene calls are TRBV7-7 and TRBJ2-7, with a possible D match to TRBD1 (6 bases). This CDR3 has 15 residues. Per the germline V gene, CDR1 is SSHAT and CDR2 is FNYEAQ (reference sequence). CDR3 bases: TGTGCTAGCAGCTTAGGGGGTGGGGCACCCTACGAGCAGTACTTC. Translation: CASSLGGGAPYEQYF.

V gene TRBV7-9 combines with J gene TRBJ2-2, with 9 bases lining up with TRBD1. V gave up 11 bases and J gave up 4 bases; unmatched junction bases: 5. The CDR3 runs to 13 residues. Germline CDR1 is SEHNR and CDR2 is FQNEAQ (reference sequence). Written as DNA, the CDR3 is TGTGCCGGCAACAGGGGGCGCACCGGGGAGCTGTTTTTT. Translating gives CAGNRGRTGELFF.

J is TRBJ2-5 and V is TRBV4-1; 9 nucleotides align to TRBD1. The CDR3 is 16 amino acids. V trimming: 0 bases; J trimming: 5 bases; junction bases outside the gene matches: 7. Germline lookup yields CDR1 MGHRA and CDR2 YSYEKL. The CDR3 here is CASSQEGGQGWETQYF. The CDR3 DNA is TGCGCCAGCAGCCAAGAGGGTGGACAGGGGTGGGAGACCCAGTACTTC.

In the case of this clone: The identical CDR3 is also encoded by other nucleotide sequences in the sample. The CDR3 DNA follows: TGTGCCAGCAGCTTAGGGGGGGGCCAAGAGACCCAGTACTTC. Protein product: CASSLGGGQETQYF. V is TRBV7-2 and J is TRBJ2-5; 7 bases agree with TRBD2. CDR3 length equals 14 residues. Losses at the gene ends were 1 base for V and 1 base for J; bases not matched to a gene: 0. CDR1 is SGHTA, CDR2 FQGNSA, per germline.

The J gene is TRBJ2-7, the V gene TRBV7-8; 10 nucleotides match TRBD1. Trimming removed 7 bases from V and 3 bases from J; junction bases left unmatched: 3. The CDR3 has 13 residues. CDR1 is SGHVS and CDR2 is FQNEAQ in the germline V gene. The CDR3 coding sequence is TGTGCCAGCATCGGGGACAGGGGCTACGAGCAGTACTTC. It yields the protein CASIGDRGYEQYF. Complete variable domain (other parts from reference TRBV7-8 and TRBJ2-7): GAGVSQSPRYKVAKRGQDVALRCDPISGHVSLFWYQQALGQGPEFLTYFQNEAQLDKSGLPSDRFFAERPEGSVSTLKIQRTQQEDSAVYLCASIGDRGYEQYFGPGTRLTVT.

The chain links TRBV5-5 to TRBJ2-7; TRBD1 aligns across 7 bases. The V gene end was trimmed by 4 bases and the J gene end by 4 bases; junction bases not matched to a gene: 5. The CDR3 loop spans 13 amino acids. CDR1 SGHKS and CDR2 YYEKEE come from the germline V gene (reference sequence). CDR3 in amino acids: CASSANRGYEQYF. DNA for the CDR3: TGTGCCAGCAGCGCCAACAGGGGATACGAGCAGTACTTC.

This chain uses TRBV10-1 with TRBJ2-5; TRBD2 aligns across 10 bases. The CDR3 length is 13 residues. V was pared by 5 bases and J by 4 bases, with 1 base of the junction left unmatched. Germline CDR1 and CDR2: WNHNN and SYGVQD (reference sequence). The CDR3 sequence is CASSLAGAETQYF. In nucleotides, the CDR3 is TGCGCCAGCAGTCTAGCGGGAGCAGAGACCCAGTACTTC.

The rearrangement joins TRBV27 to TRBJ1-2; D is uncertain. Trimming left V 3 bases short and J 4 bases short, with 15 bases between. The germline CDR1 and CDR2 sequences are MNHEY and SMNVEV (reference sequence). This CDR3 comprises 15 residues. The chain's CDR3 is CASSFTPSRIYGYTF. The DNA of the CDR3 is TGTGCCAGCAGTTTTACCCCATCACGGATCTATGGCTACACCTTC.

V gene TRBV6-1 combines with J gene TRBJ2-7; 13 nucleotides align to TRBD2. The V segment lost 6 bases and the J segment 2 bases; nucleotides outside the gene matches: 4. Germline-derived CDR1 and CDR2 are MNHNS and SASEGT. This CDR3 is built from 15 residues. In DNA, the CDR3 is TGTGCCAGCAGCCCGGGACTAGCGGGAACCTACGAGCAGTACTTC. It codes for CASSPGLAGTYEQYF.

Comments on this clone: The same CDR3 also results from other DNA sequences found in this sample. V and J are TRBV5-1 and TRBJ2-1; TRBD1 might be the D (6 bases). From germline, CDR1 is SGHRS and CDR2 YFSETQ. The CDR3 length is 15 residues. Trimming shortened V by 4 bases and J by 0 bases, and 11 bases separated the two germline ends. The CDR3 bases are TGCGCCAGCAGCCGTGACAGGAGCTCCTACAATGAGCAGTTCTTC. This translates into CASSRDRSSYNEQFF.

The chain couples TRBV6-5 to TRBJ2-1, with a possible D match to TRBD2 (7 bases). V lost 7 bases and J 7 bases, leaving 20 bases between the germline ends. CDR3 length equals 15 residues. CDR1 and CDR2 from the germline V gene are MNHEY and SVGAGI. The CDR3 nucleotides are TGTGCCAGCACCTTACGGGGGGCGCTGGGGAATGAGCAGTTCTTC. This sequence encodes CASTLRGALGNEQFF.

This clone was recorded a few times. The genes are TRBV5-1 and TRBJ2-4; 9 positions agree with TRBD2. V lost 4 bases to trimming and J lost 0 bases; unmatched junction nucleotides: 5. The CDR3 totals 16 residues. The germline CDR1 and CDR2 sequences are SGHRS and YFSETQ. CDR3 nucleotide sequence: TGCGCCAGCAGCCCTACTAGCGGGCAAGCCAAAAACATTCAGTACTTC. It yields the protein CASSPTSGQAKNIQYF.

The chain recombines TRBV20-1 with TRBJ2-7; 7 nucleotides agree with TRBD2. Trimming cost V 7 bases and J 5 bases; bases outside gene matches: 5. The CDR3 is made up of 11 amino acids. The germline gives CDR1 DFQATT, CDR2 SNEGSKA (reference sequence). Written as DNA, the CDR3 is TGCAGTGGAGGCGGGAGAAACGAGCAGTACTTC. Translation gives CSGGGRNEQYF.

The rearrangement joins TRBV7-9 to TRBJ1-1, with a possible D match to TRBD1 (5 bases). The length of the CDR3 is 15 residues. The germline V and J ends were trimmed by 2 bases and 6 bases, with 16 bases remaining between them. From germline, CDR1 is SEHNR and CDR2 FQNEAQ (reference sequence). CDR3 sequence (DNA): TGTGCCAGCAGCTTAATGGGACGCCCCGGGGCTGAAGCTTTCTTT. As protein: CASSLMGRPGAEAFF.

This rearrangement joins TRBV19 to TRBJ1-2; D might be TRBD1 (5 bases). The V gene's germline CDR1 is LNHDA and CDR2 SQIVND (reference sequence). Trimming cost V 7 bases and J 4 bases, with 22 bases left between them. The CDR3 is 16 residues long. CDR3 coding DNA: TGTGCCAGTAAATCAGGCCATCTCCGAGGGACCTATGGCTACACCTTC. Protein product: CASKSGHLRGTYGYTF.

CDR3 coding DNA: TGCGCCAGCCGAGAGACCCCCAACCCGTCTGAGCCCCAGCATTTT. Amino acids: CASRETPNPSEPQHF. The rearrangement joins TRBV5-1 to TRBJ1-5; D not resolved. Trimming took 7 bases from V and 8 from J, leaving 22 bases between them. Germline CDR1 SGHRS, CDR2 YFSETQ. The CDR3 is made up of 15 amino acids.